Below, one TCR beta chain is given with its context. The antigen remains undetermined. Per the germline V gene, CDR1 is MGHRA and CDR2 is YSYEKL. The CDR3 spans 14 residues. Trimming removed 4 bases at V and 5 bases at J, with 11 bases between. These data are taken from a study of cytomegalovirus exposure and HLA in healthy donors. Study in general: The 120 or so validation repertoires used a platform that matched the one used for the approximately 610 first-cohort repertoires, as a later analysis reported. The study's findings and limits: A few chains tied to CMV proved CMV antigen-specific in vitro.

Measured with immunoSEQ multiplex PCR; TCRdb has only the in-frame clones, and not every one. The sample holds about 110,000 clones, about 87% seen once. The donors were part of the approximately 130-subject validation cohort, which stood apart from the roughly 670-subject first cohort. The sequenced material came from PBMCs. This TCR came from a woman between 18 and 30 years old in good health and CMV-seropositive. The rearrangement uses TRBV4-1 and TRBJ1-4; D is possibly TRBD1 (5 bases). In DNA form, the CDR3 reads TGCGCCAGCAGCCCGGACACGGAAAATGAAAAACTGTTTTTT. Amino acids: CASSPDTENEKLFF.